Following are 29 T cell receptor beta chains from one sample sequenced in a study of blood T cells in healthy people across ages. It was with a sample-barcoded 5' primer and a J-beta primer mix that a second PCR of roughly 7 to 12 cycles was run. From the 5' RACE reads, TCRdb called clonotypes with MiXCR, one entry per CDR3 protein. This sample carries over a million distinct CDR3 sequences, about 43% of them seen once, and the ten largest clones take 7% to 9%. The sample comprised blood. These receptors all come from a woman aged 18-29 years in good health.

A word on this clonotype: Compared with germline, one end of the junction differs, possibly owing to a read error. CDR3 in amino acids: CTSSHNRDLYEQYF. The DNA of the CDR3 is TGTACCAGCAGCCACAACAGGGACCTCTACGAGCAGTACTTC. The rearrangement uses TRBV3-1 and TRBJ2-7; D might be TRBD1 (6 bases). The CDR3 has 14 residues. Germline CDR1 reads LGHDT; CDR2 reads YNNKEL (reference sequence).

The chain employs TRBV20-1 and TRBJ1-5; D is perhaps TRBD1 (6 bases). Germline CDR1 and CDR2: DFQATT and SNEGSKA (reference sequence). Trimming took off 8 bases at V and 0 bases at J, with 11 bases between the two ends. The CDR3 extends over 13 amino acids. CDR3 coding DNA: TGCAGTCCGGGACACCTTAGCAATCAGCCCCAGCATTTT. Its protein product is CSPGHLSNQPQHF.

The chain is built from TRBV6-2 or TRBV6-3 and TRBJ1-4; possible D gene TRBD1, 5 bases. This CDR3 comprises 14 residues. The V end was cut by 6 bases, the J end by 5 bases, with 13 bases between. Germline loops: CDR1 MNHEY, CDR2 SVGEGT. The CDR3 DNA is TGTGCCAGCAGGGGGGACCTCGGGAATGAAAAACTGTTTTTT. Its translation is CASRGDLGNEKLFF.

The V and J genes are TRBV24-1 and TRBJ2-1; D gene unclear. V lost 7 bases and J lost 0, with 12 bases in between. Germline V gene data show CDR1 as KGHDR and CDR2 as SFDVKD. This CDR3 spans 15 amino acids. CDR3 DNA: TGTGCCACCAGGGCGGTACAGAGCTCCTACAATGAGCAGTTCTTC. This codes for CATRAVQSSYNEQFF.

This clonotype was picked up a small number of times. The chain combines TRBV27 with TRBJ1-2; 7 bases align to TRBD1. The CDR3 is 14 amino acids. Germline CDR1 MNHEY, CDR2 SMNVEV (reference sequence). Trimming cost V 6 bases and J 3 bases; bases outside gene matches: 7. The CDR3 DNA reads as TGTGCCAGCAGATTCTCGACAGGGCACTATGGCTACACCTTC. Translated: CASRFSTGHYGYTF.

This clonotype was seen a handful of times. The chain couples TRBV28 to TRBJ2-7, with unresolved D. V dropped 3 bases and J dropped 6 bases, with 9 bases sitting between them. The V gene's germline CDR1 is MDHEN and CDR2 SYDVKM. The CDR3 extends over 12 amino acids. DNA for the CDR3: TGTGCCAGCAGTTTGCCCGCCCTCGAGCAGTACTTC. Translated: CASSLPALEQYF.

This clonotype was seen ten or more times. V is TRBV29-1 and J is TRBJ2-7; TRBD1 matches at 9 bases. V was clipped by 3 bases and J by 0 bases; unmatched bases: 9. The CDR3 totals 16 residues. Germline V gene sequence: CDR1 SQVTM, CDR2 ANQGSEA. CDR3 sequence reads: CSVEATGGSSSYEQYF. DNA for the CDR3: TGCAGCGTTGAGGCGACAGGGGGATCGAGCTCCTACGAGCAGTACTTC.

CDR3 amino acids: CSAGGSGGSYNEQFF. Here the CDR3 DNA reads TGCAGTGCTGGTGGGTCAGGGGGCTCCTACAATGAGCAGTTCTTC. The chain carries TRBV20-1 and TRBJ2-1, with 7 bases lining up with TRBD1. Germline V lookup: CDR1 DFQATT, CDR2 SNEGSKA (reference sequence). Trimming cost V 5 bases and J 0 bases; bases outside gene matches: 7. This CDR3 has 15 residues.

This clonotype has only a few counts. This rearrangement joins TRBV12-3 or TRBV12-4 to TRBJ1-5; no reliable D call. Trimming took off 7 bases at V and 0 bases at J, with 4 bases between the two ends. CDR3 length: 12 amino acids. CDR3: CASKYSNQPQHF. DNA for the CDR3: TGTGCCAGCAAGTATAGCAATCAGCCCCAGCATTTT.

The chain has TRBV10-3 and TRBJ2-1; TRBD1 matches 9 bases. Germline V gene sequence: CDR1 ENHRY, CDR2 SYGVKD. The length of the CDR3 is 14 residues. The junction had 4 bases not matched to a gene; V was cut back by 5 bases and J by 5 bases. CDR3 loop: CAISTGTGNNEQFF. CDR3 sequence (DNA): TGTGCCATCAGTACCGGGACAGGGAACAATGAGCAGTTCTTC.

The CDR3 DNA reads TGCAGTGCGGGGCCGGGACGAAGCACAGATACGCAGTATTTT. It codes for CSAGPGRSTDTQYF. This chain connects TRBV20-1 to TRBJ2-3, with D perhaps assigned TRBD1 or TRBD2 (5 bases each). CDR3 length: 14 residues. Germline V gene data show CDR1 as DFQATT and CDR2 as SNEGSKA (reference sequence). With 6 bases removed from V and 0 bases from J, the gap between germline ends came to 13 bases.

V and J are TRBV4-2 and TRBJ2-1; D uncertain. CDR1 and CDR2 (germline): LGHNA, YNFKEQ. This CDR3 contains 16 residues. V gave up 1 base and J gave up 2 bases, with 12 bases separating them. The CDR3 loop is CASSQAGGGPYNEQFF. CDR3 coding DNA: TGTGCCAGCAGCCAAGCCGGCGGCGGTCCCTACAATGAGCAGTTCTTC.

The rearrangement links TRBV21-1 to TRBJ1-1. TRBV21-1 is a recognized pseudogene. The CDR3 is 16 residues long. The CDR3 loop reads CASSTYTGPRIPEAFF. Written as DNA, the CDR3 is TGTGCCAGCAGCACGTATACCGGGCCCCGAATACCTGAAGCTTTCTTT.

V and J are TRBV6-1 and TRBJ1-5; the match to TRBD1 covers 9 bases. This CDR3 is 14 amino acids long. Germline V gene lookup returns CDR1 MNHNS and CDR2 SASEGT. With 6 bases clipped from V and 7 bases from J, the junction kept 7 bases outside the gene matches. CDR3 nucleotide sequence: TGTGCCAGCAGGAGGACAGGGGAGGGACAGCCCCAGCATTTT. Protein product: CASRRTGEGQPQHF.

Comments on this clonotype: Sequence at one end of the junction differs from germline and may be a read error. This chain joins TRBV24-1 and TRBJ2-1; D is ambiguous. The CDR3 extends over 14 amino acids. Germline lookup yields CDR1 KGHDR and CDR2 SFDVKD. The CDR3 DNA is TGTACCACCAGTGATGCTAACTTCGAGAATGAGCAGTTCTTC. It encodes CTTSDANFENEQFF.

V is TRBV10-3 and J is TRBJ2-5; 8 bases are shared with TRBD1. V trimming: 8 bases; J trimming: 11 bases; junction bases outside the gene matches: 19. CDR1 and CDR2 from the germline V gene are ENHRY and SYGVKD. CDR3 size: 15 residues. The CDR3, as DNA: TGTGCCATCCGCCCGGACAGGGAGTCCCTACGCAAGCAGTACTTC. Translating it yields CAIRPDRESLRKQYF.

V gene TRBV3-1 combines with J gene TRBJ2-3, with 8 nucleotides matching TRBD2. With V trimmed by 6 bases and J by 5 bases, 22 bases remained unmatched. The CDR3 has 19 amino acids. The germline gives CDR1 LGHDT, CDR2 YNNKEL (reference sequence). This CDR3 is CASSRGPETGLAGLDTQYF. DNA of the CDR3: TGTGCCAGCAGTCGGGGCCCGGAAACCGGCCTAGCGGGTTTAGATACGCAGTATTTT.

This clonotype has just a few counts. The chain carries TRBV7-9 and TRBJ2-3; D is possibly TRBD2 (5 bases). With 5 bases removed from V and 0 bases from J, the gap between germline ends came to 18 bases. CDR1 SEHNR and CDR2 FQNEAQ come from the germline V gene (reference sequence). The CDR3 totals 17 residues. The CDR3 protein is CASSTSRGSESTDTQYF. As DNA, the CDR3 is TGTGCCAGCAGCACCTCCCGAGGTAGCGAGAGCACAGATACGCAGTATTTT.

The chain carries TRBV3-1 and TRBJ1-5; a possible D gene is TRBD1 (6 bases). Germline loops: CDR1 LGHDT, CDR2 YNNKEL (reference sequence). V was trimmed by 4 bases and J by 0 bases, leaving 16 bases between them. This CDR3 spans 17 amino acids. CDR3 loop: CASSPTDSRYSNQPQHF. For the CDR3, the DNA is TGTGCCAGCAGCCCTACGGACAGTCGATATAGCAATCAGCCCCAGCATTTT.

This clonotype has just a few counts. The CDR3 bases are TGCGCCAGCAGCCAAGAAGACAGGAGCTCCTACGAGCAGTACTTC. Its translation is CASSQEDRSSYEQYF. The V call is TRBV4-1, the J call TRBJ2-7; possibly TRBD1 for D (6 bases). Trimming left V 0 bases short and J 0 bases short, with 9 bases between. The CDR3 runs 15 residues. From germline, CDR1 is MGHRA and CDR2 YSYEKL.

This clonotype has just a few counts. The genes are TRBV28 and TRBJ2-7; D not resolved. The last part of the DNA fits TRBJ2-5 better; the J call may be wrong. Germline V gene data show CDR1 as MDHEN and CDR2 as SYDVKM. The CDR3 extends over 15 amino acids. This CDR3 is CASRPELPVLGTQYF. The CDR3 DNA is TGTGCCAGCAGGCCTGAGCTCCCTGTATTGGGGACCCAGTACTTC.

The chain is built from TRBV6-5 and TRBJ1-2, with a tentative D call TRBD1 (5 bases). Germline V lookup: CDR1 MNHEY, CDR2 SVGAGI. V lost 0 bases, J lost 8 bases, and 25 bases lay in between. The CDR3 runs to 18 residues. CDR3 sequence reads: CASSYSAQENRHSEGYTF. Written as DNA, the CDR3 is TGTGCCAGCAGTTACTCGGCACAGGAGAATCGCCATTCGGAGGGCTACACCTTC.

The rearrangement links TRBV27 to TRBJ1-6; 7 bases are shared with TRBD1. Germline V lookup: CDR1 MNHEY, CDR2 SMNVEV (reference sequence). This CDR3 has 17 amino acids. Unmatched junction bases numbered 7, after V lost 5 bases and J lost 0 bases. The CDR3 loop reads CASSPGQANSYNSPLHF. The CDR3 bases are TGTGCCAGCAGTCCCGGACAGGCTAACTCCTATAATTCACCCCTCCACTTT.

This clonotype was observed a few times. The chain carries TRBV9 and TRBJ2-5; 13 nucleotides line up with TRBD2. The CDR3 runs 18 residues. The J segment lost 2 bases and the V segment lost 4 bases, leaving 11 bases of the junction unmatched. Per the germline V gene, CDR1 is SGDLS and CDR2 is YYNGEE. The CDR3 here is CASSTGTTGLAGQETQYF. CDR3 coding DNA: TGTGCCAGCAGCACAGGGACGACGGGACTAGCGGGACAAGAGACCCAGTACTTC.

The chain joins TRBV28 to TRBJ2-5; 15 nucleotides line up with TRBD2. The CDR3 length is 15 residues. V lost 6 bases, J lost 11 bases, and 10 bases stayed unmatched. Germline V gene lookup returns CDR1 MDHEN and CDR2 SYDVKM. CDR3 sequence reads: CASSLGTSGGNEQYF. As DNA, the CDR3 is TGTGCCAGCAGCCTCGGGACTAGCGGGGGGAATGAGCAGTACTTC.

This clonotype appeared a few times. Because the CDR3's place on the DNA is in doubt, the DNA is left out and the CDR3 is given as listed by TCRdb. The chain has TRBV7-8 and TRBJ1-4. Germline V gives CDR1 SGHVS, CDR2 FQNEAQ. 14 amino acids form the CDR3, both terminal residues included. CDR3 sequence reads: CASSTSSAYEKLFF.

The J gene is TRBJ2-1, the V gene TRBV11-2; D not resolved. The germline V gene has CDR1 SGHAT and CDR2 FQNNGV. Trimming left V 6 bases short and J 8 bases short, with 23 bases between. The CDR3 length is 16 residues. The CDR3 here is CASRPTAGSPNYEQFF. CDR3 DNA sequence: TGTGCCAGCAGGCCTACCGCCGGGTCCCCCAATTATGAGCAGTTCTTC.

V gene TRBV10-3 combines with J gene TRBJ2-1, with D unresolved. TRBJ2-7 matches the DNA end more closely, so the J call is doubtful. CDR3 size: 16 residues. Germline CDR1 is ENHRY and CDR2 is SYGVKD. DNA of the CDR3: TGTGCCGCAACAAGGCGGCCTTCAATGGGGTACAATGAGCAGTACTTC. Translation: CAATRRPSMGYNEQYF.

The sample holds a few counts of this clonotype. CDR3 protein: CASSLALIQYF. The CDR3 DNA is TGTGCCAGCAGTTTAGCGCTGATCCAGTACTTC. The rearrangement uses TRBV12-3 or TRBV12-4 and TRBJ2-7; D unresolved. This CDR3 spans 11 amino acids. With 0 bases removed from V and 10 bases from J, the gap between germline ends came to 7 bases.